These T cell receptor beta chains were read from a single sample in a study of blood T cells in healthy people across ages. TCRdb reprocessed the 5' RACE reads with MiXCR, giving one entry per CDR3 protein. This sample carries fewer than 1.5 million distinct CDR3 sequences, about 40% of them seen once, and the ten largest clones take 7% to 9.5%. Sequences were obtained from blood. Source of these receptors: a woman in her late teens or twenties in good health. Each CDR3 is given with its conserved first and last residue. D genes are given only for firm matches. Not all rows give a size; the values are once, few, many and, for expanded clones, a class.

. | 14 | TRBJ1-5 | TRBV6-1 | TRBD1 | CASSEGTGRKPQHF | TGTGCCAGCAGTGAGGGGACAGGGAGGAAGCCCCAGCATTTT
. | 15 | TRBJ2-1 | TRBV12-3/TRBV12-4 | TRBD1 | CASREPGQRGNEQFF | TGTGCCAGCAGGGAACCGGGACAGAGGGGAAATGAGCAGTTCTTC
. | 15 | TRBJ2-4 | TRBV28 | . | CASRLDGGAKNIQYF | TGTGCCAGCAGGTTGGACGGGGGAGCCAAAAACATTCAGTACTTC
once | 18 | TRBJ2-5 | TRBV20-1 | TRBD2 | CSASSPKREDLSWETQYF | TGCAGTGCTAGTTCACCCAAGCGGGAGGATTTGAGCTGGGAGACCCAGTACTTC
. | 20 | TRBJ2-7 | TRBV5-1 | TRBD2 | CASSLVLTGTSGSRGYEQYF | TGCGCCAGCAGCTTGGTACTAACCGGGACTAGCGGGAGCAGGGGCTACGAGCAGTACTTC
few | 15 | TRBJ1-4 | TRBV15 | . | CATSRERRPLEKLFF | TGTGCCACCAGCAGAGAGCGGAGGCCCTTAGAAAAACTGTTTTTT
many | 15 | TRBJ2-3 | TRBV20-1 | TRBD2 | CSASSAGGRTDTQYF | TGCAGTGCTAGTTCCGCGGGGGGCCGCACAGATACGCAGTATTTT
. | 15 | TRBJ2-5 | TRBV7-2 | TRBD1 | CASSPGQGADETQYF | TGTGCCAGCAGCCCGGGACAGGGGGCGGATGAGACCCAGTACTTC
. | 13 | TRBJ2-7 | TRBV20-1 | TRBD2 | CSALRGVTYEQYF | TGCAGTGCCCTCCGGGGGGTAACCTACGAGCAGTACTTC
few | 15 | TRBJ2-7 | TRBV5-1 | . | CASSLEAGPSYEQYF | TGCGCCAGCAGCTTGGAGGCGGGGCCCTCCTACGAGCAGTACTTC
. | 15 | TRBJ2-7 | TRBV7-8 | . | CASSPREGPRDEQYF | TGTGCCAGCAGCCCGCGTGAAGGGCCTCGTGACGAGCAGTACTTC
. | 14 | TRBJ2-4 | TRBV11-2 | TRBD1 | CASSFAGTGEERYF | TGTGCCAGCAGCTTCGCCGGGACAGGGGAAGAGCGGTACTTC
few | 14 | TRBJ1-2 | TRBV20-1 | TRBD1 | CSARVTGEVDGYTF | TGCAGTGCTAGAGTAACAGGGGAAGTTGACGGCTACACCTTC
. | 16 | TRBJ2-2 | TRBV19 | . | CASRRMGGSNTGELFF | TGTGCCAGTAGGCGGATGGGGGGCTCCAACACCGGGGAGCTGTTTTTT
. | 15 | TRBJ2-3 | TRBV9 | TRBD2 | CASSAITSGTDTQYF | TGTGCCAGCAGCGCCATAACTAGCGGCACAGATACGCAGTATTTT
. | 16 | TRBJ2-7 | TRBV4-1 | TRBD2 | CASSQDAAGGPGEQYF | TGCGCCAGCAGCCAAGATGCAGCGGGGGGGCCTGGTGAGCAGTACTTC
. | 13 | TRBJ1-4 | TRBV6-1 | . | CASRGTTNEKLFF | TGTGCCAGCAGAGGAACAACTAATGAAAAACTGTTTTTT
once | 14 | TRBJ2-5 | TRBV7-9 | TRBD2 | CTSSPPTSGETQYF | TGTACCAGCAGCCCGCCGACTAGCGGAGAGACCCAGTACTTC
few | 15 | TRBJ1-2 | TRBV7-9 | . | CASSLTGPHNYGYTF | TGTGCCAGCAGCTTAACGGGCCCTCATAACTATGGCTACACCTTC
. | 14 | TRBJ1-2 | TRBV27 | TRBD1 | CASSITGVGYGYTF | TGTGCCAGCAGTATTACAGGGGTCGGCTATGGCTACACCTTC